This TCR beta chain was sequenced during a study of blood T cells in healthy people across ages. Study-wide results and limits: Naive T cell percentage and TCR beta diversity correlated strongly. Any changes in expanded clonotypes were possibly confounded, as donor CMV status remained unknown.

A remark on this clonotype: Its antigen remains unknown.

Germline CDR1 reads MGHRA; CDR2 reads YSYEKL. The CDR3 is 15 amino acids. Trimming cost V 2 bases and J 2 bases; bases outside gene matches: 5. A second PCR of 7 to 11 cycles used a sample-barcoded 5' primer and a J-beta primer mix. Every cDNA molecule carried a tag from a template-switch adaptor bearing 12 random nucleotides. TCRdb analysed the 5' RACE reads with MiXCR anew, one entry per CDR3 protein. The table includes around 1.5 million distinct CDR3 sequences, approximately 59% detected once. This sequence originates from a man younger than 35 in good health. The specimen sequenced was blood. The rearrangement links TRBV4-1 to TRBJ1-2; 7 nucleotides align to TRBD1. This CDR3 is CASSQMTGKNYGYTF. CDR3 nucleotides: TGCGCCAGCAGCCAAATGACAGGGAAGAACTATGGCTACACCTTC.